This T cell receptor (beta chain) was sequenced during a study of T cell responses to AZD1222 COVID-19 vaccine. The table came from immunoSEQ multiplex PCR; TCRdb's copy has only in-frame clones and leaves some out. This table has 200,000 or so clones, almost 95% appearing once. This sample comprised peripheral blood, obtained on day 0 of AZD1222 vaccination. This sequence originates from an adult in good health.

CDR3 bases: TGTGCCACCAGGCTCGAGCAGGGGGCCTCTAGCACAGATACGCAGTATTTT. Amino acids: CATRLEQGASSTDTQYF. The chain employs TRBV15 and TRBJ2-3, with TRBD1 matching 8 bases. Germline lookup yields CDR1 LNHNV and CDR2 YYDKDF (reference sequence). Trimming cost V 6 bases and J 0 bases; bases outside gene matches: 11. This CDR3 has 17 amino acids.